These 4 T cell receptor beta chains share one sample of origin, sequenced in a study of cytomegalovirus exposure and HLA in healthy donors. 60 Vbeta and 13 Jbeta primers were used in PCR. Data came from immunoSEQ multiplex PCR; TCRdb stores just in-frame clones and leaves some out. Of about 160,000 clones in the sample, more than 70% were seen once. The sample consisted of PBMCs. Receptors originate from a male donor in good health and CMV-seropositive.

This chain's CDR3 is CASSLGSGTSAIKQFF. CDR3 coding DNA: TGTGCCAGCAGCTTAGGCTCCGGGACTAGCGCCATAAAGCAGTTCTTC. The V call is TRBV11-2, the J call TRBJ2-1; TRBD2 matches 10 bases. This CDR3 is built from 16 residues. V lost 1 base, J lost 11 bases, and 11 bases stayed unmatched. The germline gives CDR1 SGHAT, CDR2 FQNNGV.

The sample holds a few counts of this clone. The rearrangement joins TRBV5-6 to TRBJ2-7, with TRBD1 matching 7 bases. Germline V gene sequence: CDR1 SGHDT, CDR2 YYEEEE. Losses at the gene ends were 4 bases for V and 7 bases for J; bases not matched to a gene: 8. CDR3 length equals 13 residues. The CDR3 sequence is CASSGVTGEEQYF. CDR3 sequence (DNA): TGTGCCAGCAGCGGGGTAACAGGGGAAGAGCAGTACTTC. Variable domain in full (rest from reference TRBV5-6 and TRBJ2-7): DAGVTQSPTHLIKTRGQQVTLRCSPKSGHDTVSWYQQALGQGPQFIFQYYEEEERQRGNFPDRFSGHQFPNYSSELNVNALLLGDSALYLCASSGVTGEEQYFGPGTRLTVT.

This clone was seen a handful of times. The genes are TRBV4-1 and TRBJ1-4; the D gene is possibly TRBD1 (5 bases). Trimming stripped 2 bases from V and 12 bases from J, with 16 bases between. CDR1 and CDR2 from the germline V gene are MGHRA and YSYEKL. CDR3 size: 14 residues. CDR3 region: CASSQSPPGRELFF. The CDR3 nucleotides read TGCGCCAGCAGCCAATCACCTCCGGGCAGGGAACTGTTTTTT.

About this clone itself: At one of its ends the junction is not consistent with the germline gene, which may arise from a read error. The chain employs TRBV7-9 and TRBJ2-7; D is unresolved. The CDR3 runs to 13 residues. Looked up from germline, CDR1 is SEHNR and CDR2 is FQNEAQ (reference sequence). CDR3 loop: CSSEAANPYEQYF. The DNA for the CDR3 is TGTTCCAGCGAGGCGGCAAACCCCTACGAGCAGTACTTC.